A single sample gave rise to the 14 T cell receptor beta chains below, sequenced in a study of graft-versus-host responses after intestinal transplantation. Only in-frame clones appear in the TCRdb table, and some are missing; sequencing was by immunoSEQ multiplex PCR. The table includes 43,000 or so clones, less than 95% detected once. The sequenced sample was PBMCs, obtained about 11 months after intestinal transplant. The source of these receptors is a human patient who received an intestinal transplant, so some T cells may come from the graft donor.

V is TRBV6-7 and J is TRBJ2-2, with TRBD2 as a possible D gene (5 bases). TRBV6-7 is treated as an ORF (open reading frame) with a function not yet certain. Trimming took off 0 bases at V and 8 bases at J, with 19 bases between the two ends. The CDR3 is made up of 17 amino acids. The CDR3 DNA reads as TGTGCCAGCAGTTACTCGATGAGGACTTGGGGTTTTGGGGAGCTGTTTTTT. This codes for CASSYSMRTWGFGELFF.

The rearrangement links TRBV14 to TRBJ2-1, with 10 bases fitting TRBD2. The CDR3 loop spans 18 amino acids. Germline values: CDR1 SGHDN, CDR2 FVKESK. J gave up 0 bases and V 4 bases, and 9 bases lay outside the gene matches. The CDR3 nucleotides read TGTGCCAGCAGCCTTAAAATTAGCGGGGGGCTCTCCTACAATGAGCAGTTCTTC. Amino acid sequence: CASSLKISGGLSYNEQFF.

The chain links TRBV2 to TRBJ1-5, with D hard to call. The length of the CDR3 is 14 residues. Germline loops: CDR1 SNHLY, CDR2 FYNNEI. V was shortened by 1 base and J by 2 bases, with 6 bases between the two germline ends. CDR3 sequence (DNA): TGTGCCAGCAGTGAAGACAGCCGCAATCAGCCCCAGCATTTT. Translation: CASSEDSRNQPQHF.

The rearrangement links TRBV7-3 to TRBJ1-2; D call uncertain. Trimming removed 0 bases from V and 6 bases from J, with 17 bases in between. This CDR3 contains 16 residues. Germline assignment: CDR1 SGHTA and CDR2 FQGTGA. The CDR3 DNA is TGTGCCAGCAGCTTAACGGATACTTCTTCAGCGGATGGCTACACCTTC. It is translated as CASSLTDTSSADGYTF.

The chain carries TRBV7-6 and TRBJ1-3; D unclear. The V end lost 9 bases, the J end lost 7 bases, and 16 bases lay between the germline ends. The length of the CDR3 is 13 residues. CDR1 and CDR2 from the germline V gene are SGHVS and FNYEAQ. CDR3 amino acids: CASVENRGNTIYF. The CDR3 region has the DNA TGTGCCAGTGTGGAAAACAGAGGGAACACCATATATTTT.

This clone is a singleton in its sample. The chain uses TRBV7-3 and TRBJ2-7; D is undetermined. CDR3 length: 15 residues. Per germline, CDR1 SGHTA and CDR2 FQGTGA. V was pared by 2 bases and J by 0 bases, with 11 bases between. The CDR3 nucleotides are TGTGCCAGCAGCTTACTCGGGTCGGCCTCCTACGAGCAGTACTTC. Its translation is CASSLLGSASYEQYF.

The rearrangement uses TRBV19 and TRBJ1-5; D ambiguous. CDR1 and CDR2 (germline): LNHDA, SQIVND (reference sequence). The CDR3 loop spans 15 amino acids. V was cut by 8 bases and J by 2 bases, with 16 bases left in between. The CDR3 region is CASSPGNHRNQPQHF. The CDR3 DNA is TGTGCCAGTTCCCCCGGCAACCACCGCAATCAGCCCCAGCATTTT.

For the CDR3, the DNA is TGTGCCAGCAGTCCTTCTGGGACTAACGACTACGAGCAGTACTTC. Protein sequence: CASSPSGTNDYEQYF. This chain connects TRBV6-5 to TRBJ2-7, with 7 positions matching TRBD2. CDR3 length: 15 amino acids. Unmatched junction bases numbered 10, after V lost 5 bases and J lost 3 bases. Germline CDR1 reads MNHEY; CDR2 reads SVGAGI.

The J gene is TRBJ2-1, the V gene TRBV5-5; 10 positions agree with TRBD1. CDR3 length equals 16 residues. After removal of 4 bases from V and 9 bases from J, the junction contained 13 bases not matched to a gene. Germline CDR1 and CDR2: SGHKS and YYEKEE (reference sequence). The CDR3 DNA follows: TGTGCCAGCAGCCCGGGACAGGGGTTCGCCTTGGGTGAGCAGTTCTTC. Its translation: CASSPGQGFALGEQFF. The complete variable domain, with remaining parts taken from reference TRBV5-5 and TRBJ2-1, reads DAGVTQSPTHLIKTRGQQVTLRCSPISGHKSVSWYQQVLGQGPQFIFQYYEKEERGRGNFPDRFSARQFPNYSSELNVNALLLGDSALYLCASSPGQGFALGEQFFGPGTRLTVL.

The chain uses TRBV5-5 and TRBJ2-5; TRBD1 matches 7 bases. V was clipped by 3 bases and J by 0 bases; unmatched bases: 5. This CDR3 contains 15 residues. Germline values: CDR1 SGHKS, CDR2 YYEKEE (reference sequence). CDR3 in DNA: TGTGCCAGCAGCTCCCCACAGGGGTACCAAGAGACCCAGTACTTC. The encoded protein is CASSSPQGYQETQYF.

V and J are TRBV6-5 and TRBJ2-3; unclear D gene. V lost 3 bases and J lost 1, with 11 bases in between. There are 15 residues in the CDR3. Germline CDR1 MNHEY, CDR2 SVGAGI. As DNA, the CDR3 is TGTGCCAGCAGTTATTCCGCAGAGGGCACAGATACGCAGTATTTT. Translating gives CASSYSAEGTDTQYF.

The chain joins TRBV5-4 to TRBJ2-7; D might be TRBD1 or TRBD2, each matching 7 bases. The V gene's germline CDR1 is SGHNT and CDR2 YYREEE (reference sequence). Trimming removed 3 bases from V and 6 bases from J, with 10 bases in between. This CDR3 region has 12 residues. CDR3 sequence: CASSSRGGEQYF. The DNA for the CDR3 is TGTGCCAGCAGCTCCAGGGGGGGCGAGCAGTACTTC.

The V call is TRBV28, the J call TRBJ1-2; D gene uncertain. The germline V and J ends were trimmed by 4 bases and 4 bases, with 13 bases remaining between them. This CDR3 has 14 amino acids. CDR1 MDHEN and CDR2 SYDVKM come from the germline V gene. The chain's CDR3 is CASSSPSAVYGYTF. The CDR3 bases are TGTGCCAGCAGTTCCCCGTCGGCAGTCTATGGCTACACCTTC.

The J gene is TRBJ2-2, the V gene TRBV6-5; no definite D call. The length of the CDR3 is 11 residues. The V gene's germline CDR1 is MNHEY and CDR2 SVGAGI. Trimming pared 6 bases from V and 5 bases from J, leaving 4 bases between. This CDR3 reads CASRGTGELFF. The CDR3 DNA reads as TGTGCCAGCAGGGGAACCGGGGAGCTGTTTTTT.